Included here is one T cell receptor beta chain sequence, with context. The antigen this receptor binds is unknown. No base-level quality is on record; no much larger clone is a single base apart. The CDR3 covers 14 residues, taking in both the cysteine and the phenylalanine. The sequence is cut down to CDR3 DNA, 42 bases in frame from base 1. CDR1 KGHSH and CDR2 LQKENI are derived from the germline V gene. V loses 4 bases, J loses 7 bases, and the germline ends lie 17 bases apart. The source of the sample is a study of blood T cells in healthy people across ages (dated by TCRdb to about 2015). For the wider study: Template switching captured roughly one uniquely barcoded TCR beta cDNA molecule per two T cells in model experiments. Four age groups were formed from the donors: young (average approximately 15 years), middle-aged (approximately 40), aged (about 62) and long-lived (about 75). To avoid experimental bias, donors of different ages were distributed randomly across sequencing lanes. Using the same blood draw, the study looked at two additional independent replicas of 1 million unique cDNA reads for two donors, one aged 18 to 29 and the other aged 80 or older. Age-related changes in TCR beta repertoire diversity were measured in the study by deep sequencing normalized with unique cDNA molecular identifiers. The paper's findings and limits, for the study overall: There was a strong correlation between observed TCR beta diversity and the percentage of naive T cells measured by flow cytometry. Total diversity estimates from one million sequenced T cells were considered lower bounds and underestimates. Conclusive comparison of naive and antigen-experienced compartments was prevented by the profiling of bulk unsorted PBMCs. As age increased, observed TCR beta diversity per million T cells dropped in a roughly linear way, and a significant reduction was already evident by age approximately 40. The long-lived group showed more naive CD4+ T cells, fewer expanded clones and increased TCR diversity than the aged group, suggesting age selection. The CMV infection status of donors was not known, potentially confounding age-related changes in expanded clonotypes.

The donors were some 36 Caucasian individuals from Russia, aged roughly 6 to 100 years, who were systemically healthy. Each donor gave ten milliliters of peripheral blood, drawn into EDTA-treated Vacutainer tubes. PBMCs were isolated by Ficoll-Paque density-gradient centrifugation, with at least 6 million obtained per sample. Total RNA was extracted from PBMCs with Trizol reagent, with at least 6 micrograms obtained per sample. For every donor, an aliquot of PBMCs went through flow cytometry to measure the percentages of naive CD45RAhigh/CD27high T cells. Preparation of the library involved 5' RACE. Data came from an Illumina HiSeq 2500. A second PCR of roughly 6 to 11 cycles was performed with a sample-barcoded 5' primer and a J-beta primer mix. A template-switch 5' adaptor carrying 12 random nucleotides introduced a unique molecular identifier onto each TCR beta cDNA molecule. At least 2.5 million CDR3-containing paired-end reads were obtained from each sample. The Mint cDNA synthesis kit, primed by a TRBC-specific oligonucleotide, was used to synthesize first-strand cDNA from all RNA. All cDNA was treated with uracil-DNA glycosylase and then went through a first 18-cycle PCR with the universal primers M1SS and BC2_uni_R. Concerning the study's data processing: Each sample was normalized by randomly selecting 1 million high-quality reads, each carrying a distinct molecular identifier. Instead of being binned into consensus sequences, reads with shared molecular identifiers were discarded. MiTCR, with a Q25 quality threshold and the strictest error-elimination algorithm, was used for CDR3 identification, clonotype clustering and error correction. Lower-bound total TCR beta diversity was estimated with a nonparametric unseen species model using Euler transformation. Using fastp at Q25 and MiXCR, TCRdb reprocessed the public reads and kept productive beta chains. Every CDR3 protein is listed once, alongside the most common genes and DNA of its rows. TCRdb assigned the V and J calls; the authors' analysis was not used. Counted in this sample were hundreds of thousands of distinct CDR3 sequences; more than 40% of them appeared once. More than 20% of the sample is taken by the ten largest.

This sequence uses TRBV18 and TRBJ2-7; the D gene could be either TRBD1 or TRBD2, each agreeing at 5 bases. This clonotype was obtained from a woman in her sixties in good health. Sequencing was performed on blood. The CDR3 protein: CASSLGTAYNEQYF. Read as DNA, the sequence is TGTGCCAGCTCACTCGGGACCGCCTACAATGAGCAGTACTTC.